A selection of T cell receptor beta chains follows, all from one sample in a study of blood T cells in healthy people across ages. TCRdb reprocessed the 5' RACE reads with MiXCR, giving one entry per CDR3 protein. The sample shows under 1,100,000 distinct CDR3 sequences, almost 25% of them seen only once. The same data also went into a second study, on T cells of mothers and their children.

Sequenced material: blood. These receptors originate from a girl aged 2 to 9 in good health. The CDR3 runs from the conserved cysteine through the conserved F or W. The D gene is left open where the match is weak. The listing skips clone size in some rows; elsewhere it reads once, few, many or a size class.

TGCGCCAGCAGCCAAGACTTAGGGGGAAGCCCCTACGAGCAGTACTTC CASSQDLGGSPYEQYF few . TRBJ2-7 TRBV4-3
TGTGCCAGCAGCGTTGGGACCCCATTTATGGAGCAGTACTTC CASSVGTPFMEQYF . . TRBJ2-7 TRBV9
TGTGCCAGCAGCCGCGGTCGGGGAGAATTGGAGACCCAGTACTTC CASSRGRGELETQYF few . TRBJ2-5 TRBV11-3
TGCGCCAGCAGCTTGAAGGGGGACAGGGGGAACACTGAAGCTTTCTTT CASSLKGDRGNTEAFF . TRBD1 TRBJ1-1 TRBV5-1
TGCAGTGCTAGATCCGATGGGGAGCAGTACTTC CSARSDGEQYF few . TRBJ2-7 TRBV20-1
TGTGCCAGCAGTTCTACCGGGACTCGAGGGACTGAAGCTTTCTTT CASSSTGTRGTEAFF . . TRBJ1-1 TRBV27
TGTGCCAGCAGTTACTCGATCGGCGGCACCGACGAGCAGTACTTC CASSYSIGGTDEQYF . . TRBJ2-7 TRBV6-5
TGTGCCAGCAGCCCCGCTCAGGGGTACGAGCAGTACTTC CASSPAQGYEQYF . . TRBJ2-7 TRBV7-9
TGTGCCAGCAGCAAACTAGCTCTCAATGAGCAGTTCTTC CASSKLALNEQFF . . TRBJ2-1 TRBV6-2/TRBV6-3
TGTGCCAGCAGTGGGGACAGCAAAGTGTACTACAATGAGCAGTTCTTC CASSGDSKVYYNEQFF . TRBD1 TRBJ2-1 TRBV28
TGTGCCAGCAGCCTGGGACAGGGAAACAATAAGCAGTTCTTC CASSLGQGNNKQFF few TRBD1 TRBJ2-1 TRBV11-3
TGTGCCAGCAGCCCGTTCCAGACACTGAGCTCCTACAATGAGCAGTTCTTC CASSPFQTLSSYNEQFF . . TRBJ2-1 TRBV5-6
TGTGCCACCAGCATATTAGCGGGCCTCACAGATACGCAGTATTTT CATSILAGLTDTQYF . TRBD2 TRBJ2-3 TRBV15
TGTGCCAGCAGCCTGGACAGGTTGGGGCCCCAGCATTTT CASSLDRLGPQHF few TRBD1 TRBJ1-5 TRBV7-9
TGTGCCAGCAGCGCCGGGATGGAGGGCTATGGCTACACCTTC CASSAGMEGYGYTF . . TRBJ1-2 TRBV9
TGTGCCAGCAGCTTATTGGACTCTGGAAACACCATATATTTT CASSLLDSGNTIYF few . TRBJ1-3 TRBV7-9
TGTGCCAGCGGGGGGGTAAGGGGGGCCACTGAAGCTTTCTTT CASGGVRGATEAFF few . TRBJ1-1 TRBV7-8
TGTGCCAGCAGTATCGCTAGAGGTGGGAACATTCAGTACTTC CASSIARGGNIQYF . . TRBJ2-4 TRBV6-1
TGTGCCAGCAGCCCCCGGGGCAACCAGGCGCCAGATACGCAGTATTTT CASSPRGNQAPDTQYF . . TRBJ2-3 TRBV13
TGCAGCGTGGCTGGGGTATATTTGCTTGAGCAGTTCTTC CSVAGVYLLEQFF . . TRBJ2-1 TRBV29-1
TGCAGCGTTGTCAGACAGCTGACCTACGAGCAGTACTTC CSVVRQLTYEQYF once . TRBJ2-7 TRBV29-1
TGCAGCGGAATAAGACCGGAGAACACTGAAGCTTTCTTT CSGIRPENTEAFF . . TRBJ1-1 TRBV29-1
TGTGCCAGCAGCTTAGATCAGGGTAATCCCTACGAGCAGTACTTC CASSLDQGNPYEQYF . . TRBJ2-7 TRBV7-2
TGTGCCAGCAGTTTAGAGGTCGGGACTAGCGGAGAGCAGTTCTTC CASSLEVGTSGEQFF . TRBD2 TRBJ2-1 TRBV12-3/TRBV12-4
TGTGCCAGCAGCTACGGGACAGCGAACACCGGGGAGCTGTTTTTT CASSYGTANTGELFF many TRBD1 TRBJ2-2 TRBV6-5
TGTGCCACCAGCAGCCCACAGGGAGTGGGGAGCAATCAGCCCCAGCATTTT CATSSPQGVGSNQPQHF few . TRBJ1-5 TRBV15
TGTGCCAGCAGACCGTGGGTGGGGACCGAAGCTTTCTTT CASRPWVGTEAFF few . TRBJ1-1 TRBV12-3/TRBV12-4
TGTGCCAGCAGGCCGGGGGGACTAGTGGCAGAGACCCAGTACTTC CASRPGGLVAETQYF . TRBD2 TRBJ2-5 TRBV7-2
TGCGCCAGCAGCCAAGATAACAGGGGGACAGAGACCCAGTACTTC CASSQDNRGTETQYF . TRBD1 TRBJ2-5 TRBV4-3